This T cell receptor beta chain was obtained from a study of shared clonotypes between healthy human individuals. As for the study in general: Three plates were used per donor for CD4 naive, three for CD4 memory, two for CD8 naive and one for CD8 memory.

TCRdb's table, derived via immunoSEQ multiplex PCR, lists solely in-frame clones and lacks some. The table includes fewer than 350,000 clones, around nine tenths detected once. CD45RO+ cells joined CCR7-negative CD45RA+ TemRA cells to form CD8 memory. Worth noting for this clone: Other nucleotide sequences from this sample produce the same CDR3.

The CDR3 is made up of 14 amino acids. Germline V gene lookup returns CDR1 LNHNV and CDR2 YYDKDF (reference sequence). The V and J ends lost 0 bases and 3 bases respectively, with 9 bases between them. This TCR derives from a man between 18 and 35 years old in good health. The chain combines TRBV15 with TRBJ2-7; D may be TRBD1 or TRBD2 (5 bases each). Material for sequencing was memory CD8+ T cells sorted from blood. Regarding subset: CD45RO+ cells pooled with CCR7-negative TemRA cells. CDR3 DNA: TGTGCCACCAGCAGAGAGGGGGAGAGCTACGAGCAGTACTTC. Its translation is CATSREGESYEQYF.